The present T cell receptor beta chain was sequenced within a study of T cell responses to AZD1222 COVID-19 vaccine. Study observations and caveats: Without day 14 samples, only post-peak T cell repertoires were studied. Spike-specific TCR breadth and depth were elevated following two AZD1222 doses. With dominance at 160-218 and 743-854, vaccine-associated CD4 TCRs spanned spike. Only five or six people who got AZD1222 tested seropositive at baseline.

Repertoires were generated with immunoSEQ multiplex PCR, while TCRdb's copy carries only in-frame clones and drops some. The table has approximately 60,000 clones, 84% seen once. CDR3 length: 13 residues. The germline V gene encodes CDR1 SEHNR and CDR2 FQNEAQ (reference sequence). V was shortened by 6 bases and J by 3 bases, with 11 bases between the two germline ends. For this clone: Its antigen is currently unknown.

Sequencing was performed on peripheral blood, taken on day 0 of AZD1222 vaccination. J is TRBJ1-1 and V is TRBV7-9, with unresolved D. The TCR was taken from an adult in good health. In nucleotides, the CDR3 is TGTGCCAGCAGTCGACGACGGGACACTGAAGCTTTCTTT. This codes for CASSRRRDTEAFF.